Below are 11 T cell receptor beta chains sequenced from a single sample in a study of shared clonotypes between healthy human individuals (dated by TCRdb to 2020 to 2022). The library came from the immunoSEQ multiplex PCR assay. The source is immuneACCESS, and TCRdb retained only in-frame sequences with V and J called. Part of the clones is not carried over; for the studies checked, unresolved V genes explain less than half of this, and the remainder is unexplained. For this sample the table gives about 1,900,000 clones, of which approximately 94% were detected only once. Around 1.2% of the sample lies in the top ten. CD8 naive samples were obtained by positive selection for CCR7 among CD45RO-negative cells, yielding a CD45RA+CCR7+ population from which TemRA cells were excluded. Sequences were obtained from naive CD8+ T cells sorted from blood. Explained via the paper, the cell subset or site label denotes: CD45RA+CCR7+. The receptor set was obtained from a man younger than 30 in good health.

V usage is TRBV9 and J usage is TRBJ2-7, with 8 bases matching TRBD2. Germline values: CDR1 SGDLS, CDR2 YYNGEE. This CDR3 spans 12 amino acids. V lost 7 bases to trimming and J lost 1 base; unmatched junction nucleotides: 1. CDR3 DNA sequence: TGTGCCAGCGGGACTAGTTCCTACGAGCAGTACTTC. As protein: CASGTSSYEQYF.

The V call is TRBV2, the J call TRBJ2-5; D not certain. The CDR3 runs 12 residues. Germline V gives CDR1 SNHLY, CDR2 FYNNEI. Trimming pared 6 bases from V and 0 bases from J, leaving 5 bases between. Here the CDR3 reads CASSVHQETQYF. The CDR3 nucleotides are TGTGCCAGCAGCGTCCACCAAGAGACCCAGTACTTC.

The chain joins TRBV4-1 to TRBJ1-5; TRBD1 agrees at 7 bases. There are 16 residues in the CDR3. V gave up 4 bases and J gave up 1 base; unmatched junction bases: 7. Per the germline V gene, CDR1 is MGHRA and CDR2 is YSYEKL. This CDR3 reads CASSPQGLGSNQPQHF. In DNA form, the CDR3 reads TGCGCCAGCAGCCCACAGGGGCTTGGGAGCAATCAGCCCCAGCATTTT.

The chain is built from TRBV7-6 and TRBJ2-1; possible D gene TRBD1, 6 bases. V lost 2 bases and J 4 bases, leaving 24 bases between the germline ends. The germline V gene encodes CDR1 SGHVS and CDR2 FNYEAQ. This CDR3 has 19 residues. The CDR3 sequence: CASSLFTGKGETFYNEQFF. Written as DNA, the CDR3 is TGTGCCAGCAGCTTATTTACAGGGAAGGGCGAGACCTTTTACAATGAGCAGTTCTTC.

The J gene is TRBJ1-2, the V gene TRBV30; 7 nucleotides agree with TRBD1. The CDR3 is 18 residues long. V lost 2 bases and J lost 7; bases outside the gene matches: 22. CDR1 GTSNPN and CDR2 SVGIG come from the germline V gene (reference sequence). Written as DNA, the CDR3 is TGTGCCTGGAGTTCACATTATACAGGGGATAAGAAAGGCGGTGGCTACACCTTC. Encoded protein: CAWSSHYTGDKKGGGYTF.

The chain uses TRBV11-2 and TRBJ1-5, with 8 bases that match TRBD1. Trimming removed 5 bases from V and 3 bases from J; junction bases left unmatched: 9. CDR1 SGHAT and CDR2 FQNNGV come from the germline V gene. CDR3 length: 16 amino acids. Here the CDR3 reads CASSPGQANYNQPQHF. For the CDR3, the DNA is TGTGCCAGCAGCCCGGGACAGGCGAACTACAATCAGCCCCAGCATTTT.

With respect to this clone: Other DNA sequences in the sample encode the same CDR3. The J gene is TRBJ2-7, the V gene TRBV19; no clear D. CDR3 length equals 13 residues. Germline CDR1 is LNHDA and CDR2 is SQIVND (reference sequence). V lost 3 bases to trimming and J lost 6 bases, with 12 bases between them. The CDR3 bases are TGTGCCAGTAGTATCGATGGGGAAACCGAGCAGTACTTC. Translation gives CASSIDGETEQYF.

V and J are TRBV11-2 and TRBJ1-6; D may be TRBD1 (6 bases). Trimming cost V 0 bases and J 1 base, with 13 bases left between them. There are 18 residues in the CDR3. Germline V gene sequence: CDR1 SGHAT, CDR2 FQNNGV. CDR3 nucleotide sequence: TGTGCCAGCAGCTTAGATCTACAGGGCAATTCCTATAATTCACCCCTCCACTTT. It encodes CASSLDLQGNSYNSPLHF.

The chain couples TRBV13 to TRBJ2-3; TRBD2 agrees at 14 bases. CDR1 and CDR2 (germline): PRHDT, FYEKMQ (reference sequence). This CDR3 is 15 amino acids long. With V trimmed by 5 bases and J by 7 bases, 5 bases remained unmatched. CDR3 region: CASSETSGGGYTQYF. The CDR3 DNA is TGTGCCAGCAGCGAGACTAGCGGGGGGGGTTATACGCAGTATTTT.

As regards this clone: The sample carries other DNA sequences with the same CDR3. The V call is TRBV9, the J call TRBJ2-7, with D possibly matching TRBD1 (6 bases). V was clipped by 3 bases and J by 0 bases, with 7 bases between them. From germline, CDR1 is SGDLS and CDR2 YYNGEE. This CDR3 has 13 amino acids. The CDR3 coding sequence is TGTGCCAGCAGCGCGGACAGCTCCTACGAGCAGTACTTC. As protein: CASSADSSYEQYF.

The CDR3 region is CAISGVGTTTNTDTQYF. The CDR3 nucleotides read TGTGCCATCAGTGGGGTGGGGACTACGACCAACACAGATACGCAGTATTTT. The chain joins TRBV10-3 to TRBJ2-3; 7 bases are shared with TRBD2. Trimming took 4 bases from V and 2 from J; bases not matched to a gene: 12. Germline assignment: CDR1 ENHRY and CDR2 SYGVKD. The CDR3 spans 17 residues.